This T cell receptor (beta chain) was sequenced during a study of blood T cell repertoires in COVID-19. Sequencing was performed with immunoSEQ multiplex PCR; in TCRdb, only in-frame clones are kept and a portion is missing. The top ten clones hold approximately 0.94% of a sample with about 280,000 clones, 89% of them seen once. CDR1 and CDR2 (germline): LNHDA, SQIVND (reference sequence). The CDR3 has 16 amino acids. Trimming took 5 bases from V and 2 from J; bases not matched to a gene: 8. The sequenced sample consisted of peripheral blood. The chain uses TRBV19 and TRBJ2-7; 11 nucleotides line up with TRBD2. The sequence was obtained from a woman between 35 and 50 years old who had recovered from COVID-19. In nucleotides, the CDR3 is TGTGCCAGTAGTTCTAGACTAGCGGGGACCGCCTACGAGCAGTACTTC. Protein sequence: CASSSRLAGTAYEQYF. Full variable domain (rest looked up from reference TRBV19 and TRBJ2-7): DGGITQSPKYLFRKEGQNVTLSCEQNLNHDAMYWYRQDPGQGLRLIYYSQIVNDFQKGDIAEGYSVSREKKESFPLTVTSAQKNPTAFYLCASSSRLAGTAYEQYFGPGTRLTVT.